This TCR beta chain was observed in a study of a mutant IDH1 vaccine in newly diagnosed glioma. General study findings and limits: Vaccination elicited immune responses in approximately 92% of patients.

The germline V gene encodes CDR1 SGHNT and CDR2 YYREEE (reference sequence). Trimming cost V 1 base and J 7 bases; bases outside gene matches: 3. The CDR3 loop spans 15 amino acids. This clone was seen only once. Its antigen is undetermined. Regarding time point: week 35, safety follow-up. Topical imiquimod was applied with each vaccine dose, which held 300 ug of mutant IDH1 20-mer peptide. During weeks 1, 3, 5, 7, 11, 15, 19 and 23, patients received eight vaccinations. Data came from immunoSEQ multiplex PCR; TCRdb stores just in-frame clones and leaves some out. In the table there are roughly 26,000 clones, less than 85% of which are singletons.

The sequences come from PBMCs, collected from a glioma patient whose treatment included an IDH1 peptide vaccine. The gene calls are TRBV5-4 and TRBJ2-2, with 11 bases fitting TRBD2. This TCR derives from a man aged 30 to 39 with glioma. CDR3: CASSLTSGGSGELFF. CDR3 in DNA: TGTGCCAGCAGCTTGACTAGCGGGGGTAGCGGGGAGCTGTTTTTT.